The 20 T cell receptor beta chains given below trace back to one sample, sequenced in a study of CD8+CD57+ T cells in acquired aplastic anemia. CD8+CD57+ cell expansion had been shown by flow cytometry in patients chosen for sequencing. Profiles of TCR beta VDJ and CDR3 were generated from a genomic DNA template. TCRdb re-called the reads with MiXCR, one entry per CDR3 protein. This sample has 310,000 or so distinct CDR3 sequences, with about three fifths found just once. The material sequenced was sorted CD4+, CD8+, or CD8+CD57+ T cells (not recorded which) from PBMCs. These receptors were taken from a human donor with aplastic anemia.

This clonotype has a handful of counts. The J gene is TRBJ2-1, the V gene TRBV24-1; D remains unclear. Trimming removed 6 bases at V and 6 bases at J, with 8 bases between. From germline, CDR1 is KGHDR and CDR2 SFDVKD. The CDR3 has 12 amino acids. In DNA, the CDR3 is TGTGCCACCAGTAAGACGGTCAATGAGCAGTTCTTC. Protein product: CATSKTVNEQFF.

This clonotype turned up a few times. The genes are TRBV7-9 and TRBJ1-1; D possibly corresponds to TRBD1 (5 bases). The CDR3 totals 15 residues. Per germline, CDR1 SEHNR and CDR2 FQNEAQ (reference sequence). Trimming took off 5 bases at V and 1 base at J, with 14 bases between the two ends. CDR3 amino acids: CASSARAGGNTEAFF. The CDR3 DNA reads as TGTGCCAGCAGCGCAAGAGCTGGGGGGAACACTGAAGCTTTCTTT.

CDR3 residues: CAIRFSGNTGELFF. In DNA, the CDR3 is TGTGCCATCAGGTTTAGCGGGAACACCGGGGAGCTGTTTTTT. The V and J genes are TRBV10-3 and TRBJ2-2, with a possible D match to TRBD2 (6 bases). The CDR3 has 14 residues. The germline V gene encodes CDR1 ENHRY and CDR2 SYGVKD. The V and J ends lost 6 bases and 1 base respectively, with 9 bases between them.

The V gene is TRBV20-1, the J gene TRBJ2-7, with 8 bases aligning to TRBD1. Germline V gene lookup returns CDR1 DFQATT and CDR2 SNEGSKA (reference sequence). CDR3 length equals 12 residues. V shed 8 bases and J 3 bases; nucleotides not matched to a gene: 6. Here the CDR3 DNA reads TGCAGTCCTCAGGACAGGGACTACGAGCAGTACTTC. Its translation: CSPQDRDYEQYF.

There are many counts of this clonotype. This chain connects TRBV6-1 to TRBJ2-3, with 12 bases lining up with TRBD1. Germline V gives CDR1 MNHNS, CDR2 SASEGT. CDR3 length equals 15 residues. V shed 7 bases, J shed 3 bases, and the junction held 5 bases outside the gene matches. The chain's CDR3 is CASNPGQGATDTQYF. The CDR3 DNA is TGTGCCAGCAACCCGGGACAGGGGGCAACAGATACGCAGTATTTT.

A word on this clonotype: This may stem from a read error, because a much larger clone lies one nucleotide away. V and J are TRBV5-5 and TRBJ1-3, with D unclear. Germline V gives CDR1 SGHKS, CDR2 YYEKEE (reference sequence). The CDR3 runs 15 residues. CDR3 nucleotides: TGTGCCAGCAGCTTGGATGGCAACTCTGGAAACACCATATCTTTT. Amino acid sequence: CASSLDGNSGNTISF.

The chain is built from TRBV9 and TRBJ1-3; TRBD1 matches at 9 bases. V dropped 3 bases and J dropped 3; count of bases not matched to a gene: 4. Looked up from germline, CDR1 is SGDLS and CDR2 is YYNGEE. The CDR3 contains 15 residues. The CDR3 DNA sequence: TGTGCCAGCAGCGAACAGGGGGCGGTTGGAAACACCATATATTTT. Its protein product is CASSEQGAVGNTIYF.

The rearrangement joins TRBV5-1 to TRBJ2-1; 7 bases agree with TRBD1. CDR1 is SGHRS and CDR2 is YFSETQ in the germline V gene. Germline trimming cut 5 bases from V and 3 bases from J; bases unmatched to any gene: 5. The CDR3 has 14 residues. CDR3 coding DNA: TGCGCCAGCAGGCCAGGGACAGTCTACAATGAGCAGTTCTTC. Translating gives CASRPGTVYNEQFF.

This chain joins TRBV20-1 and TRBJ1-3, with TRBD1 matching 7 bases. Trimming took 1 base from V and 5 from J; bases not matched to a gene: 5. CDR3 length equals 14 residues. CDR1 and CDR2 from the germline V gene are DFQATT and SNEGSKA (reference sequence). CDR3 residues: CSARGGDSRNTIYF. CDR3 in DNA: TGCAGTGCTAGAGGGGGGGACAGTAGAAACACCATATATTTT.

The rearrangement uses TRBV19 and TRBJ2-7; possibly TRBD2 for D (6 bases). CDR3 length: 16 amino acids. The V gene's germline CDR1 is LNHDA and CDR2 SQIVND (reference sequence). V was cut by 10 bases and J by 0 bases, with 22 bases left in between. CDR3: CATSRDRGITSYEQYF. Here the CDR3 DNA reads TGTGCCACCAGCAGAGACCGGGGGATAACCTCCTACGAGCAGTACTTC.

This clonotype was detected only a few times. A read error may account for a junction end that differs from germline. The J gene is TRBJ2-7, the V gene TRBV7-7; 8 bases are shared with TRBD1. Germline V gene sequence: CDR1 SSHAT, CDR2 FNYEAQ (reference sequence). The CDR3 is 13 amino acids. This CDR3 reads CASSPRTGLEQYF. CDR3 coding DNA: TGTGCTAGCAGCCCCCGGACAGGGCTCGAGCAGTACTTC. Based on the CDR3 plus reference TRBV7-7 and TRBJ2-7, the full variable domain is GAGVSQSPRYKVTKRGQDVTLRCDPISSHATLYWYQQALGQGPEFLTYFNYEAQPDKSGLPSDRFSAERPEGSISTLTIQRTEQRDSAMYRCASSPRTGLEQYFGPGTRLTVT.

This clonotype was detected a few times. V gene TRBV7-8 combines with J gene TRBJ1-1, with D possibly matching TRBD1 (5 bases). Germline V gene data show CDR1 as SGHVS and CDR2 as FQNEAQ. CDR3 length: 14 residues. V lost 4 bases to trimming and J lost 2 bases, with 11 bases between them. CDR3: CASSWGDRNTEAFF. CDR3 DNA sequence: TGTGCCAGCAGCTGGGGGGACCGTAACACTGAAGCTTTCTTT.

The gene calls are TRBV24-1 and TRBJ1-1, with D uncertain. Germline CDR1 is KGHDR and CDR2 is SFDVKD. Trimming took off 10 bases at V and 1 base at J, with 12 bases between the two ends. CDR3 length: 13 residues. CDR3 nucleotide sequence: TGTGCCACAAGGGCCGAGACGAACACTGAAGCTTTCTTT. Residues: CATRAETNTEAFF.

The V and J genes are TRBV19 and TRBJ2-7, with 10 bases matching TRBD1. Germline CDR1 reads LNHDA; CDR2 reads SQIVND (reference sequence). V shed 5 bases, J shed 2 bases, and the junction held 3 bases outside the gene matches. The CDR3 runs 14 residues. For the CDR3, the DNA is TGTGCCAGTAGTCGACAGGGGGCCACCTACGAGCAGTACTTC. The encoded protein is CASSRQGATYEQYF.

Notes on this clonotype: The junction does not match germline at one end; this may be a read error. The V and J genes are TRBV24-1 and TRBJ1-2, with 9 nucleotides matching TRBD1. The CDR3 has 16 residues. CDR1 KGHDR and CDR2 SFDVKD come from the germline V gene. This CDR3 is CATSDPTGGEDYGYAF. The CDR3 bases are TGTGCCACCAGTGACCCGACAGGGGGTGAGGACTATGGCTACGCCTTC.

With regard to this clonotype: One junction end does not reproduce the germline sequence, and a read error may be involved. V and J are TRBV5-6 and TRBJ2-3; TRBD2 matches at 9 bases. Germline V lookup: CDR1 SGHDT, CDR2 YYEEEE. CDR3 length: 19 amino acids. The CDR3 here is CASSYRGAGLASSTDMQYF. The CDR3 coding sequence is TGTGCCAGCAGTTACCGGGGTGCGGGACTAGCTTCTAGCACAGATATGCAGTATTTT.

The sample holds many counts of this clonotype. V gene TRBV10-3 combines with J gene TRBJ2-7; 15 bases are a match to TRBD2. Germline assignment: CDR1 ENHRY and CDR2 SYGVKD. With V trimmed by 8 bases and J by 4 bases, 0 bases remained unmatched. The length of the CDR3 is 13 residues. The CDR3 is CAIGTSGRYEQYF. CDR3 coding DNA: TGTGCCATCGGGACTAGCGGGAGGTACGAGCAGTACTTC.

This clonotype occurred many times. The chain uses TRBV12-3 or TRBV12-4 and TRBJ2-5; no definite D call. The CDR3 totals 11 residues. V was trimmed by 2 bases and J by 6 bases, leaving 4 bases between them. CDR3 nucleotide sequence: TGTGCCAGCAGTTTAACGCAGACCCAGTACTTC. Its protein is CASSLTQTQYF.

J is TRBJ1-4 and V is TRBV12-3 or TRBV12-4, with a weak D call TRBD1 (5 bases). CDR3 length equals 13 residues. Trimming pared 5 bases from V and 8 bases from J, leaving 12 bases between. The CDR3 DNA reads TGTGCCAGCAGTGGGGCAGGCAAAGAAAAACTGTTTTTT. Its translation: CASSGAGKEKLFF.

J is TRBJ1-2 and V is TRBV5-8; TRBD1 is a possible D gene (5 bases). Germline V CDR1 and CDR2: SGHTS, YDEGEE. Deletions cut 4 bases from V and 4 bases from J, with 14 bases between. The CDR3 runs 14 residues. In nucleotides, the CDR3 is TGTGCCAGCAGCCCTTGGGGGAGGAGCTATGGCTACACCTTC. It specifies CASSPWGRSYGYTF.